The following is a TCR beta chain sequence with its context. Trimming removed 3 bases from V and 0 bases from J, with 7 bases in between. Germline V gives CDR1 SGHKS, CDR2 YYEKEE (reference sequence). The CDR3 runs to 14 residues. The data originate from a study of radiation and T cells in renal cell carcinoma. Assay: immunoSEQ multiplex PCR; the TCRdb copy retains only in-frame clones and omits some. Among around 170,000 clones listed, 88% were seen once. The time point: blood 4 weeks post-SBRT, at nephrectomy. Treatment described: 15 Gy SBRT to primary tumor, nephrectomy 4 weeks later. The sequenced sample was blood, obtained from a patient whose treatment included radiotherapy and nephrectomy. The V gene is TRBV5-5, the J gene TRBJ1-3; D is ambiguous. The receptor comes from a woman between 45 and 65 years old with renal cell carcinoma. Here the CDR3 reads CASSYLDSGNTIYF. The CDR3 DNA follows: TGTGCCAGCAGCTACCTAGACTCTGGAAACACCATATATTTT.